Listed here are 19 T cell receptor beta chains from one sample, sequenced in a study of T cells in localized non-small cell lung cancer. The repertoire was sequenced with immunoSEQ multiplex PCR; TCRdb's copy has only in-frame clones and lacks some. The table records 25,000 to 40,000 clones, 78% of them present only once. Sequenced here: peripheral blood, sampled before any cancer treatment. These receptors were obtained from a male donor older than 55 with stage II squamous cell lung carcinoma.

The chain combines TRBV5-1 with TRBJ2-1; no firm D call. CDR3 size: 15 residues. The germline V gene has CDR1 SGHRS and CDR2 YFSETQ. V was clipped by 0 bases and J by 4 bases, with 11 bases between them. CDR3: CASSLVTSVYNEQFF. For the CDR3, the DNA is TGCGCCAGCAGCTTGGTGACCTCGGTTTACAATGAGCAGTTCTTC.

This clone has just a few counts. The gene calls are TRBV29-1 and TRBJ1-2; perhaps TRBD1 as D (6 bases). Trimming left V 7 bases short and J 3 bases short, with 12 bases between. The CDR3 has 12 residues. Germline CDR1 SQVTM, CDR2 ANQGSEA. In DNA, the CDR3 is TGCAGCGGAGGGGGGGAGGACTATGGCTACACCTTC. Translating gives CSGGGEDYGYTF. Supplemented by reference TRBV29-1 and TRBJ1-2, the full variable domain reads SAVISQKPSRDICQRGTSLTIQCQVDSQVTMMFWYRQQPGQSLTLIATANQGSEATYESGFVIDKFPISRPNLTFSTLTVSNMSPEDSSIYLCSGGGEDYGYTFGSGTRLTVV.

This chain joins TRBV10-3 and TRBJ1-4, with D possibly matching TRBD1 (6 bases). V was shortened by 4 bases and J by 5 bases, with 8 bases between the two germline ends. CDR3 length: 13 amino acids. In germline, CDR1 is ENHRY, CDR2 SYGVKD. CDR3 loop: CAISGQENEKLFF. CDR3 DNA: TGTGCCATCAGTGGACAGGAAAATGAAAAACTGTTTTTT.

The J gene is TRBJ1-4, the V gene TRBV4-2, with a weak D call TRBD1 (5 bases). The CDR3 runs 16 residues. Germline V gives CDR1 LGHNA, CDR2 YNFKEQ. The V end lost 3 bases, the J end lost 6 bases, and 17 bases lay between the germline ends. CDR3 nucleotide sequence: TGTGCCAGCAGCCAGGAACCGGGTGGGGCATATGAAAAACTGTTTTTT. Protein sequence: CASSQEPGGAYEKLFF.

The chain uses TRBV2 and TRBJ2-2; 9 bases match TRBD2. CDR3 length: 14 amino acids. The V and J ends lost 8 bases and 8 bases, in that order; junction bases with no gene match: 9. Germline V gene data show CDR1 as SNHLY and CDR2 as FYNNEI. The CDR3 here is CASLPSGAVGELFF. The CDR3 DNA reads as TGTGCCAGCCTTCCTAGCGGGGCGGTAGGGGAGCTGTTTTTT.

The count of this clone is one. The CDR3, as DNA: TGTGCCACCAGCAGAGTCAGCACGGGAGTGGAGACCCAGTACTTC. Translated: CATSRVSTGVETQYF. V usage is TRBV15 and J usage is TRBJ2-5; possibly TRBD2 for D (6 bases). V shed 1 base and J shed 5 bases, with 14 bases lying between them. The germline V gene encodes CDR1 LNHNV and CDR2 YYDKDF (reference sequence). The CDR3 spans 15 residues.

This clone was counted a single time. This chain uses TRBV5-1 with TRBJ2-5, with D unclear. The end of the DNA is better explained by TRBJ2-7, so the J call may be wrong. Germline values: CDR1 SGHRS, CDR2 YFSETQ. The CDR3 loop spans 14 amino acids. The CDR3 DNA reads as TGCGCCAGCAGCCCGCAGGTGGACCAGGACGAGCAGTACTTC. Translation gives CASSPQVDQDEQYF.

Remarks on this clone: Other DNA variants within this sample encode the same CDR3. J is TRBJ1-1 and V is TRBV7-3; D gene unclear. Trimming removed 0 bases at V and 5 bases at J, with 4 bases between. The CDR3 contains 12 residues. Germline CDR1 SGHTA, CDR2 FQGTGA. The CDR3 DNA reads TGTGCCAGCAGCTTAACCGGGACTGAAGCTTTCTTT. This gives the protein CASSLTGTEAFF.

The chain recombines TRBV29-1 with TRBJ1-2; maybe TRBD1 (5 bases). In germline, CDR1 is SQVTM, CDR2 ANQGSEA. V lost 0 bases and J lost 10, with 18 bases in between. The CDR3 length is 14 residues. CDR3 DNA: TGCAGCGTTGAAGATGGGGGACTGACATGGGACTACACCTTC. Translated: CSVEDGGLTWDYTF.

The chain links TRBV29-1 to TRBJ1-2; maybe TRBD1 (6 bases). Trimming removed 0 bases from V and 4 bases from J, with 15 bases in between. The CDR3 is 15 amino acids. Germline-derived CDR1 and CDR2 are SQVTM and ANQGSEA. CDR3 in amino acids: CSVEEQGGVGYGYTF. As DNA, the CDR3 is TGCAGCGTTGAAGAGCAAGGGGGGGTCGGCTATGGCTACACCTTC.

This clone was found a few times. The chain employs TRBV23-1 and TRBJ1-6; possible D gene TRBD1, 5 bases. TRBV23-1 has ORF status, its function being uncertain. The CDR3 loop spans 18 amino acids. The ends were cut back, 3 bases at V and 2 bases at J, with 17 bases in the middle. CDR3 nucleotide sequence: TGCGCCAGCAGTCATTCGACAGTAAGGGTCACCTATAATTCACCCCTCCACTTT. Amino acid sequence: CASSHSTVRVTYNSPLHF.

This clone was observed a handful of times. This sequence joins TRBV14 and TRBJ1-1; D gene unclear. The CDR3 covers 15 residues. The ends were cut back, 4 bases at V and 2 bases at J, with 14 bases in the middle. CDR1 is SGHDN, CDR2 FVKESK, per germline. In DNA, the CDR3 is TGTGCCAGCAGCCTTCCCTCCGGGTTCAACACTGAAGCTTTCTTT. It is translated as CASSLPSGFNTEAFF. Full variable domain (outside the CDR3, taken from reference TRBV14 and TRBJ1-1): EAGVTQFPSHSVIEKGQTVTLRCDPISGHDNLYWYRRVMGKEIKFLLHFVKESKQDESGMPNNRFLAERTGGTYSTLKVQPAELEDSGVYFCASSLPSGFNTEAFFGQGTRLTVV.

The chain couples TRBV27 to TRBJ2-1; TRBD2 aligns across 7 bases. CDR1 is MNHEY, CDR2 SMNVEV, per germline (reference sequence). The CDR3 extends over 14 amino acids. The junction had 10 bases not matched to a gene; V was cut back by 6 bases and J by 8 bases. Here the CDR3 reads CASRPGLPSHEQFF. Written as DNA, the CDR3 is TGTGCCAGCAGGCCGGGACTACCTTCCCATGAGCAGTTCTTC.

This rearrangement joins TRBV6-5 to TRBJ2-1, with a possible D match to TRBD2 (6 bases). V lost 2 bases, J lost 6 bases, and 11 bases lay in between. The germline CDR1 and CDR2 sequences are MNHEY and SVGAGI. The CDR3 runs to 14 residues. The CDR3 is CASSYDEGGNEQFF. In DNA form, the CDR3 reads TGTGCCAGCAGTTACGACGAGGGAGGCAATGAGCAGTTCTTC.

The V call is TRBV25-1, the J call TRBJ1-1, with TRBD1 matching over 9 bases. Per the germline V gene, CDR1 is MGHDK and CDR2 is SYGVNS. With 4 bases clipped from V and 5 bases from J, the junction kept 5 bases outside the gene matches. This CDR3 comprises 14 residues. CDR3 sequence reads: CASSAGTGRTEAFF. CDR3 DNA: TGTGCCAGCAGTGCCGGGACAGGGAGGACTGAAGCTTTCTTT. Filled out from reference TRBV25-1 and TRBJ1-1, the complete variable domain reads EADIYQTPRYLVIGTGKKITLECSQTMGHDKMYWYQQDPGMELHLIHYSYGVNSTEKGDLSSESTVSRIRTEHFPLTLESARPSHTSQYLCASSAGTGRTEAFFGQGTRLTVV.

This clone has just one count. The rearrangement links TRBV6-5 to TRBJ1-3; the D is unclear. Looked up from germline, CDR1 is MNHEY and CDR2 is SVGAGI. The CDR3 sequence is 16 residues long. V lost 4 bases and J lost 3, with 16 bases in between. CDR3 region: CASSSIDTSYGNTIYF. The DNA of the CDR3 is TGTGCCAGCAGTTCTATTGACACCTCCTATGGAAACACCATATATTTT.

This chain uses TRBV11-3 with TRBJ2-3; D not certain. Germline-derived CDR1 and CDR2 are SGHNT and YENEEA. The CDR3 sequence is 15 residues long. V was trimmed by 2 bases and J by 1 base, leaving 10 bases between them. The CDR3 reads CASSLSSTGTDTQYF. CDR3 sequence (DNA): TGTGCCAGCAGCTTAAGTAGTACCGGCACAGATACGCAGTATTTT.

The chain carries TRBV4-1 and TRBJ2-7; 9 positions agree with TRBD1. Trimming removed 4 bases from V and 6 bases from J; junction bases left unmatched: 10. This CDR3 has 15 amino acids. Germline V lookup: CDR1 MGHRA, CDR2 YSYEKL. The CDR3 loop is CASSPPGTGSIEQYF. CDR3 in DNA: TGCGCCAGCAGCCCCCCCGGGACAGGGTCAATCGAGCAGTACTTC.

The chain employs TRBV5-1 and TRBJ2-6, with 8 bases identical to TRBD1. After removal of 2 bases from V and 0 bases from J, the junction contained 4 bases not matched to a gene. This CDR3 comprises 17 residues. Germline CDR1 SGHRS, CDR2 YFSETQ. In DNA form, the CDR3 reads TGCGCCAGCAGCTTAGGGACAGGCTTCTCTGGGGCCAACGTCCTGACTTTC. Amino acids: CASSLGTGFSGANVLTF.